Listed here are 18 T cell receptor beta chains from one sample, sequenced in a study of blood T cell repertoires in COVID-19. Only in-frame clones appear in the TCRdb table, and some are missing; sequencing was by immunoSEQ multiplex PCR. The repertoire holds tens of thousands of clones, with 80% as singletons. Sequenced sample: peripheral blood. These receptor sequences come from a woman in her 70s with acute or convalescent COVID-19.

This chain links TRBV14 with TRBJ1-4; the D is unclear. Trimming cost V 3 bases and J 10 bases, with 18 bases left between them. The CDR3 covers 15 residues. CDR1 is SGHDN and CDR2 is FVKESK in the germline V gene. The DNA of the CDR3 is TGTGCCAGCAGCCACTCGGCGACCCCACCGGGAAAACTGTTTTTT. Translated: CASSHSATPPGKLFF.

The rearrangement links TRBV13 to TRBJ2-7; D call uncertain. The germline gives CDR1 PRHDT, CDR2 FYEKMQ (reference sequence). The CDR3 sequence is 17 residues long. Deletions cut 0 bases from V and 0 bases from J, with 15 bases between. The CDR3 loop is CASSLGRRHGHSYEQYF. The CDR3 nucleotides are TGTGCCAGCAGCTTAGGACGCCGTCACGGTCACTCCTACGAGCAGTACTTC.

This chain connects TRBV11-2 to TRBJ2-1; tentatively, D is TRBD1 (5 bases). Germline loops: CDR1 SGHAT, CDR2 FQNNGV. Trimming shortened V by 3 bases and J by 9 bases, and 12 bases separated the two germline ends. There are 13 residues in the CDR3. The chain's CDR3 is CASSLILQGEQFF. The CDR3 DNA reads as TGTGCCAGCAGCTTGATATTGCAGGGTGAGCAGTTCTTC. The variable domain in full, with the rest retrieved from reference TRBV11-2 and TRBJ2-1, is EAGVAQSPRYKIIEKRQSVAFWCNPISGHATLYWYQQILGQGPKLLIQFQNNGVVDDSQLPKDRFSAERLKGVDSTLKIQPAKLEDSAVYLCASSLILQGEQFFGPGTRLTVL.

The V call is TRBV24-1, the J call TRBJ1-1; D is undetermined. Germline V gene lookup returns CDR1 KGHDR and CDR2 SFDVKD. The CDR3 length is 13 residues. The V end lost 5 bases, the J end lost 2 bases, and 8 bases lay between the germline ends. CDR3 sequence: CATSVSSNTEAFF. CDR3 coding DNA: TGTGCCACCAGTGTTTCGTCCAACACTGAAGCTTTCTTT.

V and J are TRBV20-1 and TRBJ2-7, with a possible D match to TRBD2 (5 bases). Trimming took 3 bases from V and 5 from J, leaving 5 bases between them. Germline V gene lookup returns CDR1 DFQATT and CDR2 SNEGSKA (reference sequence). This CDR3 region has 10 residues. The CDR3 here is CSARRDEQYF. The CDR3 DNA reads TGCAGTGCTAGGAGGGACGAGCAGTACTTC.

This chain links TRBV19 with TRBJ1-5; no firm D call. The CDR3 has 15 amino acids. Per germline, CDR1 LNHDA and CDR2 SQIVND (reference sequence). The germline V and J ends were trimmed by 7 bases and 2 bases, with 15 bases remaining between them. In DNA, the CDR3 is TGTGCCAGTACCGACCCCACAGTCGGCAATCAGCCCCAGCATTTT. Amino acid sequence: CASTDPTVGNQPQHF.

The chain carries TRBV7-3 and TRBJ2-2; D is possibly TRBD2 (6 bases). The V gene's germline CDR1 is SGHTA and CDR2 FQGTGA. This CDR3 comprises 15 residues. Trimming removed 6 bases at V and 3 bases at J, with 14 bases between. The chain's CDR3 is CASSHHGSHTGELFF. CDR3 DNA sequence: TGTGCCAGCAGTCACCACGGGAGCCACACCGGGGAGCTGTTTTTT.

The V call is TRBV9, the J call TRBJ1-1, with 8 positions matching TRBD1. This CDR3 has 14 amino acids. Germline V gene data show CDR1 as SGDLS and CDR2 as YYNGEE. Trimming took 4 bases from V and 4 from J; bases not matched to a gene: 6. In DNA, the CDR3 is TGTGCCAGCAGCTTTACAGGGGGGAGCACTGAAGCTTTCTTT. It codes for CASSFTGGSTEAFF.

CDR3 residues: CASSLARDRSVGEQFF. The CDR3 DNA is TGTGCCAGCAGCTTAGCCCGGGACAGGTCCGTGGGTGAGCAGTTCTTC. The chain links TRBV7-2 to TRBJ2-1; 8 bases align to TRBD1. The CDR3 length is 16 residues. Trimming cost V 0 bases and J 9 bases; bases outside gene matches: 10. CDR1 is SGHTA, CDR2 FQGNSA, per germline. Complete variable domain (other parts from reference TRBV7-2 and TRBJ2-1): GAGVSQSPSNKVTEKGKDVELRCDPISGHTALYWYRQSLGQGLEFLIYFQGNSAPDKSGLPSDRFSAERTGGSVSTLTIQRTQQEDSAVYLCASSLARDRSVGEQFFGPGTRLTVL.

This clone was found once. The genes are TRBV2 and TRBJ2-1; 11 bases match TRBD2. Germline CDR1 is SNHLY and CDR2 is FYNNEI. After removal of 9 bases from V and 5 bases from J, the junction contained 6 bases not matched to a gene. The CDR3 covers 14 residues. Written as DNA, the CDR3 is TGTGCCAGGCGACTAGCGGGGAGAAACAATGAGCAGTTCTTC. Translating gives CARRLAGRNNEQFF.

This rearrangement joins TRBV2 to TRBJ1-2; D perhaps matches TRBD1 (6 bases). CDR3 length: 13 residues. Trimming took off 5 bases at V and 7 bases at J, with 14 bases between the two ends. Germline V gives CDR1 SNHLY, CDR2 FYNNEI. CDR3 sequence reads: CASSSKGVGGYTF. The CDR3, as DNA: TGTGCCAGCAGTTCCAAGGGGGTGGGTGGCTACACCTTC.

The rearrangement links TRBV5-4 to TRBJ2-3, with 8 bases aligning to TRBD2. The CDR3 covers 10 residues. V dropped 9 bases and J dropped 8; count of bases not matched to a gene: 2. Germline CDR1 is SGHNT and CDR2 is YYREEE (reference sequence). Here the CDR3 DNA reads TGTGCCACCGCGGGGGGTACGCAGTATTTT. This gives the protein CATAGGTQYF.

CDR3 amino acids: CSVGRGYNEQFF. CDR3 bases: TGCAGCGTTGGACGGGGTTACAATGAGCAGTTCTTC. The chain is built from TRBV29-1 and TRBJ2-1; a weak D match, TRBD2 (5 bases). The CDR3 extends over 12 amino acids. CDR1 is SQVTM, CDR2 ANQGSEA, per germline. V lost 4 bases and J lost 4, with 8 bases in between.

This chain links TRBV19 with TRBJ1-4; weak D call: TRBD1 (5 bases). The germline V gene has CDR1 LNHDA and CDR2 SQIVND (reference sequence). V shed 7 bases and J shed 8 bases, with 17 bases lying between them. The CDR3 sequence is 14 residues long. CDR3 bases: TGTGCCAGTACCATAAGAGACAGCGGGGAAAAACTGTTTTTT. Its protein product is CASTIRDSGEKLFF. The full variable domain, completed using reference TRBV19 and TRBJ1-4, is DGGITQSPKYLFRKEGQNVTLSCEQNLNHDAMYWYRQDPGQGLRLIYYSQIVNDFQKGDIAEGYSVSREKKESFPLTVTSAQKNPTAFYLCASTIRDSGEKLFFGSGTQLSVL.

The rearrangement links TRBV5-4 to TRBJ2-5, with D perhaps matching TRBD1 (6 bases). Germline V gene lookup returns CDR1 SGHNT and CDR2 YYREEE (reference sequence). This CDR3 comprises 15 residues. Trimming stripped 4 bases from V and 0 bases from J, with 13 bases between. The DNA of the CDR3 is TGTGCCAGCAGCCTGGACAGAAGCTACCAAGAGACCCAGTACTTC. It translates to CASSLDRSYQETQYF.

This clone was observed a few times. DNA of the CDR3: TGTGCCAGCAGCGTAGCGGGGACAGGGAGTGAAAAACTGTTTTTT. Translation: CASSVAGTGSEKLFF. This sequence joins TRBV9 and TRBJ1-4; 9 nucleotides agree with TRBD1. Germline lookup yields CDR1 SGDLS and CDR2 YYNGEE. The CDR3 is 15 amino acids. V was pared by 0 bases and J by 7 bases, with 4 bases of the junction left unmatched.

The J gene is TRBJ2-5, the V gene TRBV14; D may be TRBD1 (6 bases). Trimming took 4 bases from V and 2 from J, leaving 11 bases between them. The CDR3 totals 14 residues. CDR1 SGHDN and CDR2 FVKESK come from the germline V gene. This CDR3 reads CASSPGTSQETQYF. CDR3 DNA sequence: TGTGCCAGCAGCCCCGGGACAAGTCAAGAGACCCAGTACTTC.

The CDR3 loop is CATSREIQDREYF. The CDR3 DNA reads TGTGCCACCAGCAGAGAGATTCAAGACAGGGAGTACTTC. The rearrangement joins TRBV15 to TRBJ2-4; 7 bases line up with TRBD1. The V gene end was trimmed by 0 bases and the J gene end by 14 bases; junction bases not matched to a gene: 7. Per the germline V gene, CDR1 is LNHNV and CDR2 is YYDKDF (reference sequence). The CDR3 loop spans 13 amino acids.